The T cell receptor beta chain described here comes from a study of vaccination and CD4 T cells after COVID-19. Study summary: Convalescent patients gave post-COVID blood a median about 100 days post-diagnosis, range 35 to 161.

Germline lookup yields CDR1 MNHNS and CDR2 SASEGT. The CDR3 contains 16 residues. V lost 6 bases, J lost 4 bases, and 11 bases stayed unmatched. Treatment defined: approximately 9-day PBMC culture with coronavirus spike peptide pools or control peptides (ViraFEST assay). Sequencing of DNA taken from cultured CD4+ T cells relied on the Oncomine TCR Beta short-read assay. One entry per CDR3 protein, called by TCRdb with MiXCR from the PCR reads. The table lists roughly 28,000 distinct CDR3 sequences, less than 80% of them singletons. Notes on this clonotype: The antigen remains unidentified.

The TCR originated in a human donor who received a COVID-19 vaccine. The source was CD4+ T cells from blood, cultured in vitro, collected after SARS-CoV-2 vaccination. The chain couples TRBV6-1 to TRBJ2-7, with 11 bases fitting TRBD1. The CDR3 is CASSDRDRGFRYEQYF. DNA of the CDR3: TGTGCCAGCAGCGACCGGGACAGGGGGTTCCGGTACGAGCAGTACTTC.